What follows are 8 T cell receptor beta chains derived from one specimen sequenced in a study of OX40 agonist ivuxolimab in advanced cancers. Repertoires were generated with immunoSEQ multiplex PCR, while TCRdb's copy carries only in-frame clones and drops some. The sample shows 50,000 to 65,000 clones, about 81% of them seen only once. Source: CD4+ or CD8+ T cells sorted from blood, taken in a trial of the OX40 agonist ivuxolimab. Source of these receptors: an adult with an advanced solid tumor such as melanoma, head and neck, liver or kidney cancer.

This clone has a handful of counts. The chain joins TRBV14 to TRBJ1-6; D is undetermined. Germline values: CDR1 SGHDN, CDR2 FVKESK. The V end lost 5 bases, the J end lost 6 bases, and 11 bases lay between the germline ends. There are 14 residues in the CDR3. CDR3 sequence (DNA): TGTGCCAGCAGCAGGAGGCAAAGTAATTCACCCCTCCACTTT. This sequence encodes CASSRRQSNSPLHF.

This clone was observed a few times. The chain uses TRBV6-6 and TRBJ1-1; 10 bases align to TRBD1. There are 15 residues in the CDR3. The germline gives CDR1 MNHNY, CDR2 SVGAGI (reference sequence). V lost 0 bases to trimming and J lost 6 bases; unmatched junction nucleotides: 4. CDR3 residues: CASSYSTGGSAEAFF. In nucleotides, the CDR3 is TGTGCCAGCAGTTACTCGACAGGGGGCAGCGCTGAAGCTTTCTTT.

The chain is built from TRBV11-3 and TRBJ1-3; D uncertain. The V end was cut by 5 bases, the J end by 8 bases, with 19 bases between. Per germline, CDR1 SGHNT and CDR2 YENEEA. The CDR3 covers 15 residues. CDR3 protein: CASSVVDGRKDTIYF. In DNA, the CDR3 is TGTGCCAGCAGCGTAGTTGACGGGAGGAAGGACACCATATATTTT.

The CDR3 here is CASSQAPAGPGEQYF. The CDR3 region has the DNA TGCGCCAGCAGCCAAGCCCCAGCGGGGCCTGGGGAGCAGTACTTC. The chain employs TRBV4-1 and TRBJ2-7, with 7 bases aligning to TRBD2. The V gene's germline CDR1 is MGHRA and CDR2 YSYEKL. J was trimmed by 7 bases and V by 1 base; bases with no gene match: 10. The CDR3 contains 15 residues.

The chain couples TRBV9 to TRBJ2-6; D perhaps matches TRBD2 (6 bases). V lost 0 bases and J lost 3, with 13 bases in between. This CDR3 is 17 amino acids long. Germline V gives CDR1 SGDLS, CDR2 YYNGEE. The CDR3 DNA sequence: TGTGCCAGCAGCGTAGGGGAGGTGATATATGGGGCCAACGTCCTGACTTTC. Residues: CASSVGEVIYGANVLTF.

This chain connects TRBV12-5 to TRBJ2-2; 11 bases map to TRBD2. Germline values: CDR1 LGHNT, CDR2 FRNRAP. This CDR3 is built from 20 residues. The trim removed 4 bases at V and 1 base at J, leaving 14 bases unmatched. The CDR3 coding sequence is TGTGCTAGTGGTTCCCTCCCCCTAGCGGGGGGACGAATGAACACCGGGGAGCTGTTTTTT. Translating it yields CASGSLPLAGGRMNTGELFF.

This clone came up a few times. Here the CDR3 reads CASSSTSGGPQHF. CDR3 DNA sequence: TGTGCCAGCAGCTCCACAAGTGGAGGGCCCCAGCATTTT. This chain joins TRBV7-8 and TRBJ1-5; unclear D gene. The CDR3 is 13 residues long. With 4 bases removed from V and 9 bases from J, the gap between germline ends came to 13 bases. Germline lookup yields CDR1 SGHVS and CDR2 FQNEAQ.

By sample share, this clone is medium-sized (0.01 to 0.1%). The chain joins TRBV5-5 to TRBJ1-1; D call uncertain. Trimming removed 5 bases from V and 0 bases from J, with 14 bases in between. Looked up from germline, CDR1 is SGHKS and CDR2 is YYEKEE (reference sequence). The CDR3 length is 15 residues. The chain's CDR3 is CASSPAGSMNTEAFF. CDR3 coding DNA: TGTGCCAGCAGTCCCGCGGGTTCCATGAACACTGAAGCTTTCTTT.